This TCR beta chain was obtained from a study of T cell repertoires in cytomegalovirus infection. Study observations and caveats: Pooled public TCR beta family frequency picked out CMV carriers with the relevant HLA.

Deletions cut 3 bases from V and 0 bases from J, with 6 bases between. Germline V gives CDR1 SNHLY, CDR2 FYNNEI. The CDR3 totals 15 residues. About this clonotype itself: Its cognate antigen is unknown.

TCRdb re-analysed the reads in MiXCR, keeping a single row per CDR3 protein. Seen here are some 500,000 distinct CDR3 sequences, roughly 34% observed once, and the top ten hold roughly 15%. The TCR sequence derives from a human donor in good health (CMV status not recorded). Some clones in this sample may be carry-over from other donors' samples. Sequenced material: cultured PBMCs, taken from culture after CMV antigen stimulation. V and J are TRBV2 and TRBJ2-6; D uncertain. DNA for the CDR3: TGTGCCAGCAGTGAGACCTCCTCTGGGGCCAACGTCCTGACTTTC. Its translation: CASSETSSGANVLTF.